This T cell receptor beta chain was retrieved from a study of T cell changes during pregnancy in multiple sclerosis. With 6 bases removed from V and 5 bases from J, the gap between germline ends came to 16 bases. CDR1 and CDR2 (germline): SGHTA, FQGNSA. The CDR3 covers 15 residues. Assay used: immunoSEQ multiplex PCR; TCRdb lists only in-frame clones, some missing. The sample carries 70,000 to 100,000 clones, over 80% recorded once. The material sequenced was peripheral blood, taken in the first trimester of pregnancy. The chain has TRBV7-2 and TRBJ1-4; no clear D. This sequence was found in a female donor with multiple sclerosis, enrolled in a pregnancy study. As DNA, the CDR3 is TGTGCCAGCAGTTTATACAGCAGCCCAAATGAAAAACTGTTTTTT. Its protein is CASSLYSSPNEKLFF.